These 18 T cell receptor beta chains were all obtained from the same sample, sequenced in a study of chemoradiotherapy in HPV16-positive cancers. Here immunoSEQ multiplex PCR was the method, and the copy in TCRdb shows in-frame clones only, minus some. The table records some 70,000 clones, 85% to 90% of them present only once. Material: blood, obtained from a patient who underwent chemoradiotherapy. The origin of the receptors is a human donor with HPV-associated anogenital cancer.

The CDR3 region has the DNA TGTGCCAGCAGCTTAGGATACAGGGAACATGGCTACACCTTC. The encoded protein is CASSLGYREHGYTF. The V call is TRBV7-9, the J call TRBJ1-2, with D perhaps TRBD1 (6 bases). The V end lost 1 base, the J end lost 6 bases, and 12 bases lay between the germline ends. This CDR3 comprises 14 residues. Germline assignment: CDR1 SEHNR and CDR2 FQNEAQ (reference sequence).

This clone is a singleton in its sample. The gene calls are TRBV18 and TRBJ2-6, with 7 nucleotides matching TRBD1. Per the germline V gene, CDR1 is KGHSH and CDR2 is LQKENI. This CDR3 spans 16 amino acids. V lost 4 bases, J lost 4 bases, and 7 bases stayed unmatched. CDR3 region: CASSRLTGTGANVLTF. DNA of the CDR3: TGTGCCAGCTCACGGTTGACAGGGACCGGGGCCAACGTCCTGACTTTC.

V and J are TRBV5-1 and TRBJ1-2, with unresolved D. The CDR3 is 12 amino acids. The germline V gene has CDR1 SGHRS and CDR2 YFSETQ. Deletions cut 0 bases from V and 10 bases from J, with 10 bases between. The CDR3 bases are TGCGCCAGCAGCTTGGACCAGAGTCTCTACACCTTC. Translated: CASSLDQSLYTF.

This clone was detected only once. The chain employs TRBV5-1 and TRBJ1-1; D gene uncertain. Germline V lookup: CDR1 SGHRS, CDR2 YFSETQ. The CDR3 spans 14 residues. Trimming pared 5 bases from V and 1 base from J, leaving 12 bases between. DNA for the CDR3: TGCGCCAGCAGGTTCTCACAGCAGAACACTGAAGCTTTCTTT. It is translated as CASRFSQQNTEAFF.

The chain employs TRBV7-8 and TRBJ1-1, with TRBD1 matching over 7 bases. Looked up from germline, CDR1 is SGHVS and CDR2 is FQNEAQ. The junction had 17 bases not matched to a gene; V was cut back by 5 bases and J by 5 bases. The CDR3 is made up of 17 amino acids. As DNA, the CDR3 is TGTGCCAGCAGCCCGAGACAGGGAAGCCTCACCAGGACTGAAGCTTTCTTT. The encoded protein is CASSPRQGSLTRTEAFF. The variable domain in full, completed from reference TRBV7-8 and TRBJ1-1, reads GAGVSQSPRYKVAKRGQDVALRCDPISGHVSLFWYQQALGQGPEFLTYFQNEAQLDKSGLPSDRFFAERPEGSVSTLKIQRTQQEDSAVYLCASSPRQGSLTRTEAFFGQGTRLTVV.

The J gene is TRBJ1-2, the V gene TRBV9; the match to TRBD1 covers 10 bases. The CDR3 covers 14 residues. Germline V gene data show CDR1 as SGDLS and CDR2 as YYNGEE. Losses at the gene ends were 4 bases for V and 6 bases for J; bases not matched to a gene: 6. The CDR3 nucleotides read TGTGCCAGCAGCCTGATGACAGGGGGCAATGGCTACACCTTC. Amino acids: CASSLMTGGNGYTF.

This clone occurred a few times. This rearrangement joins TRBV11-2 to TRBJ1-1, with D uncertain. Germline CDR1 and CDR2: SGHAT and FQNNGV. The CDR3 has 13 amino acids. V was shortened by 5 bases and J by 1 base, with 8 bases between the two germline ends. The CDR3 coding sequence is TGTGCCAGCAGCGCTGGAGAGAACACTGAAGCTTTCTTT. Amino acids: CASSAGENTEAFF.

The chain combines TRBV6-5 with TRBJ1-2; D gene ambiguous. Germline-derived CDR1 and CDR2 are MNHEY and SVGAGI. V lost 0 bases to trimming and J lost 2 bases, with 4 bases between them. This CDR3 is built from 13 residues. The CDR3 sequence: CASSYSGNYGYTF. CDR3 nucleotide sequence: TGTGCCAGCAGTTACTCGGGCAACTATGGCTACACCTTC.

V is TRBV11-2 and J is TRBJ1-4; unclear D gene. Germline V gene data show CDR1 as SGHAT and CDR2 as FQNNGV. The V gene lost 7 bases and the J gene lost 4 bases, with 13 bases spanning the gap. This CDR3 spans 14 amino acids. The CDR3 DNA reads as TGTGCCAGCACCTTGGACGGACTTAATGAAAAACTGTTTTTT. This sequence encodes CASTLDGLNEKLFF.

The V gene is TRBV6-1, the J gene TRBJ1-5; D call uncertain. CDR3 length: 15 amino acids. Trimming removed 2 bases at V and 5 bases at J, with 13 bases between. The germline V gene has CDR1 MNHNS and CDR2 SASEGT. The DNA of the CDR3 is TGTGCCAGCAGTGAATTGGGCACCCAGGATCAGCCCCAGCATTTT. Amino acids: CASSELGTQDQPQHF.

This clone has only one observation. This sequence joins TRBV18 and TRBJ2-5; D not certain. Germline lookup yields CDR1 KGHSH and CDR2 LQKENI. The CDR3 runs to 11 residues. V lost 2 bases and J 6 bases, leaving 4 bases between the germline ends. CDR3 loop: CASSPGQTQYF. DNA of the CDR3: TGTGCCAGCTCACCAGGTCAGACCCAGTACTTC. Full variable domain (outside the CDR3, taken from reference TRBV18 and TRBJ2-5): NAGVMQNPRHLVRRRGQEARLRCSPMKGHSHVYWYRQLPEEGLKFMVYLQKENIIDESGMPKERFSAEFPKEGPSILRIQQVVRGDSAAYFCASSPGQTQYFGPGTRLLVL.

This clone was recorded only once. The chain couples TRBV11-2 to TRBJ2-7; D uncertain. The V gene lost 1 base and the J gene lost 1 base, with 11 bases spanning the gap. The CDR3 has 15 amino acids. Germline V CDR1 and CDR2: SGHAT, FQNNGV. The CDR3 reads CASSLADLESYEQYF. The CDR3 nucleotides read TGTGCCAGCAGCTTAGCAGATTTGGAATCCTACGAGCAGTACTTC.

The chain combines TRBV2 with TRBJ1-4; no firm D call. Germline CDR1 reads SNHLY; CDR2 reads FYNNEI. V shed 7 bases and J shed 8 bases, with 11 bases lying between them. This CDR3 is 12 amino acids long. CDR3 in DNA: TGTGCCAGCACCGGGGATCGAGAAAAACTGTTTTTT. Translated: CASTGDREKLFF.

In the case of this clone: Additional DNA sequences in this sample encode the identical CDR3. The chain uses TRBV27 and TRBJ2-1; D could derive from TRBD1 or TRBD2 (7 bases each). V shed 5 bases and J shed 7 bases, with 18 bases lying between them. In germline, CDR1 is MNHEY, CDR2 SMNVEV (reference sequence). This CDR3 has 15 amino acids. CDR3 in amino acids: CASSVRGQGGNEQFF. CDR3 in DNA: TGTGCCAGCAGTGTAAGGGGGCAGGGGGGGAATGAGCAGTTCTTC.

The chain employs TRBV6-5 and TRBJ2-5; D possibly matches TRBD1 or TRBD2 (6 bases each). V gave up 5 bases and J gave up 10 bases, with 11 bases separating them. The CDR3 sequence is 11 residues long. Germline lookup yields CDR1 MNHEY and CDR2 SVGAGI. In DNA, the CDR3 is TGTGCCAGCAGTATAAGGGGGGACCAGTACTTC. Its protein is CASSIRGDQYF.

To note about this clone: The junction departs from germline at one end; a sequencing error may be responsible. The CDR3 sequence is CASSLDRGPGNTIYF. DNA of the CDR3: TGTGCCAGCAGCCTAGACAGGGGGCCTGGAAACACCATATATTTT. This sequence joins TRBV11-2 and TRBJ1-3; 10 bases map to TRBD1. This CDR3 region has 15 residues. From germline, CDR1 is SGHAT and CDR2 FQNNGV.

This chain uses TRBV5-1 with TRBJ2-7; TRBD2 agrees at 8 bases. CDR3 length: 13 amino acids. CDR1 and CDR2 (germline): SGHRS, YFSETQ. J was trimmed by 5 bases and V by 2 bases; bases with no gene match: 3. CDR3 region: CASSFGTSDEQYF. The CDR3 DNA reads as TGCGCCAGCAGCTTCGGGACTAGTGACGAGCAGTACTTC.

This clone has more than one count but fewer than ten. V usage is TRBV7-9 and J usage is TRBJ2-7; D remains ambiguous. The V gene lost 1 base and the J gene lost 5 bases, with 12 bases spanning the gap. The CDR3 extends over 14 amino acids. The germline V gene has CDR1 SEHNR and CDR2 FQNEAQ (reference sequence). The CDR3 loop reads CASSLEVYENEQYF. Written as DNA, the CDR3 is TGTGCCAGCAGCTTAGAAGTGTACGAGAACGAGCAGTACTTC.